These T cell receptor beta chains were read from a single sample in a study of CD8+ T cells in alopecia areata. TCRdb keeps only in-frame clones here, not all; method: immunoSEQ multiplex PCR. The repertoire consists of about 200,000 clones, with about 60% occurring once and the leading ten covering 3% to 4%. The input for sequencing was CD4+ T cells sorted from blood, taken at week 4, from a patient treated with tofacitinib. The receptors derive from a human donor with alopecia areata. Each CDR3 is given with its conserved first and last residue. The D gene is left open where the match is weak. For some rows the clone size is stated as once, few or many, or as a class when expanded; others skip it.

d_gene: -; j_gene: TRBJ2-5; abundance: -; v_gene: TRBV2; CDR3aa: CASSEAPSPLQETQYF; CDR3nt: TGTGCCAGCAGTGAAGCCCCTTCACCCCTCCAAGAGACCCAGTACTTC
d_gene: -; j_gene: TRBJ2-7; abundance: -; v_gene: TRBV7-2; CDR3aa: CASSLRGSYEQYF; CDR3nt: TGTGCCAGCAGCTTAAGGGGGTCCTACGAGCAGTACTTC
d_gene: -; j_gene: TRBJ2-2; abundance: -; v_gene: TRBV30; CDR3aa: CAWSVRVGTGELFF; CDR3nt: TGTGCCTGGAGTGTCCGGGTAGGGACCGGGGAGCTGTTTTTT
d_gene: -; j_gene: TRBJ1-1; abundance: -; v_gene: TRBV15; CDR3aa: CATSRDRARMGAEAFF; CDR3nt: TGTGCCACCAGCAGAGATCGGGCCCGGATGGGCGCTGAAGCTTTCTTT
d_gene: -; j_gene: TRBJ2-1; abundance: -; v_gene: TRBV11-2; CDR3aa: CASRLAGNQHEQFF; CDR3nt: TGTGCCAGCAGACTAGCAGGGAATCAACATGAGCAGTTCTTC
d_gene: -; j_gene: TRBJ1-2; abundance: -; v_gene: TRBV30; CDR3aa: CAWEALADWRGYTF; CDR3nt: TGTGCCTGGGAAGCTCTGGCGGACTGGCGTGGCTACACCTTC
d_gene: -; j_gene: TRBJ2-1; abundance: -; v_gene: TRBV29-1; CDR3aa: CSALREKQFF; CDR3nt: TGCAGCGCCCTCCGGGAAAAGCAGTTCTTC
d_gene: -; j_gene: TRBJ2-1; abundance: -; v_gene: TRBV7-2; CDR3aa: CASSLGGGEQFF; CDR3nt: TGTGCCAGCAGCTTAGGTGGGGGTGAGCAGTTCTTC
d_gene: -; j_gene: TRBJ1-1; abundance: -; v_gene: TRBV7-9; CDR3aa: CASSSLGRGGTEAFF; CDR3nt: TGTGCCAGCAGCTCCTTGGGCAGGGGTGGGACTGAAGCTTTCTTT
d_gene: -; j_gene: TRBJ1-3; abundance: -; v_gene: TRBV29-1; CDR3aa: CSVDLTNSGNTIYF; CDR3nt: TGCAGCGTTGACCTTACCAACTCTGGAAACACCATATATTTT
d_gene: TRBD2; j_gene: TRBJ2-7; abundance: -; v_gene: TRBV5-1; CDR3aa: CASSSREPYEQYF; CDR3nt: TGCGCCAGCAGCTCGCGGGAGCCCTACGAGCAGTACTTC
d_gene: TRBD1; j_gene: TRBJ1-1; abundance: -; v_gene: TRBV7-9; CDR3aa: CASRYSMTGIEGNTEAFF; CDR3nt: TGTGCCAGCAGGTATAGCATGACAGGGATCGAGGGGAACACTGAAGCTTTCTTT
d_gene: TRBD1; j_gene: TRBJ1-1; abundance: once; v_gene: TRBV5-1; CDR3aa: CASSPMGQGSTEAFF; CDR3nt: TGCGCCAGCAGCCCAATGGGACAGGGAAGTACTGAAGCTTTCTTT
d_gene: TRBD2; j_gene: TRBJ2-1; abundance: -; v_gene: TRBV7-2; CDR3aa: CASPPLIAGFSSYNEQFF; CDR3nt: TGTGCCAGCCCCCCCCTGATAGCGGGGTTCAGCTCCTACAATGAGCAGTTCTTC
d_gene: TRBD2; j_gene: TRBJ2-7; abundance: -; v_gene: TRBV10-3; CDR3aa: CAIKRGASSEEQYF; CDR3nt: TGTGCCATCAAGCGGGGGGCCTCCTCGGAAGAGCAGTACTTC
d_gene: -; j_gene: TRBJ2-1; abundance: few; v_gene: TRBV23-1; CDR3aa: CASSPPPGRSSSYNEQFF; CDR3nt: TGCGCCAGCAGTCCGCCCCCCGGGCGTTCAAGCTCCTACAATGAGCAGTTCTTC
d_gene: -; j_gene: TRBJ2-7; abundance: -; v_gene: TRBV4-3; CDR3aa: CASSQGAYEQYF; CDR3nt: TGCGCCAGCAGCCAGGGGGCCTACGAGCAGTACTTC
d_gene: -; j_gene: TRBJ1-1; abundance: -; v_gene: TRBV30; CDR3aa: CAWSTNLGTEAFF; CDR3nt: TGTGCCTGGAGTACAAACCTGGGCACTGAAGCTTTCTTT
d_gene: -; j_gene: TRBJ2-2; abundance: -; v_gene: TRBV2; CDR3aa: CAGQGRENTGELFF; CDR3nt: TGTGCCGGCCAGGGCAGGGAGAACACCGGGGAGCTGTTTTTT
d_gene: -; j_gene: TRBJ1-5; abundance: -; v_gene: TRBV6-5; CDR3aa: CASNAKPNQPQHF; CDR3nt: TGTGCCAGCAACGCTAAGCCCAATCAGCCCCAGCATTTT
d_gene: -; j_gene: TRBJ2-7; abundance: -; v_gene: TRBV29-1; CDR3aa: CSVRDTVYEQYF; CDR3nt: TGCAGCGTCCGGGACACAGTCTACGAGCAGTACTTC
d_gene: -; j_gene: TRBJ2-5; abundance: -; v_gene: TRBV2; CDR3aa: CASTRGSTQETQYF; CDR3nt: TGTGCCAGCACCCGGGGGAGCACCCAAGAGACCCAGTACTTC
d_gene: TRBD2; j_gene: TRBJ2-1; abundance: -; v_gene: TRBV5-4; CDR3aa: CASSFAGTRTYNEQFF; CDR3nt: TGTGCCAGCAGTTTCGCCGGGACTAGAACCTACAATGAGCAGTTCTTC
d_gene: TRBD2; j_gene: TRBJ2-6; abundance: -; v_gene: TRBV19; CDR3aa: CASSMLAGGGGANVLTF; CDR3nt: TGTGCCAGTAGTATGCTAGCGGGGGGTGGTGGGGCCAACGTCCTGACTTTC
d_gene: TRBD1; j_gene: TRBJ1-2; abundance: once; v_gene: TRBV28; CDR3aa: CASIPGQGNYGYTF; CDR3nt: TGTGCCAGCATCCCGGGACAGGGGAACTATGGCTACACCTTC
d_gene: -; j_gene: TRBJ2-2; abundance: -; v_gene: TRBV29-1; CDR3aa: CSVEGMPPTGELFF; CDR3nt: TGCAGCGTTGAAGGGATGCCCCCGACCGGGGAGCTGTTTTTT
d_gene: -; j_gene: TRBJ2-2; abundance: -; v_gene: TRBV6-5; CDR3aa: CASSRTGELFF; CDR3nt: TGTGCCAGCAGTCGGACCGGGGAGCTGTTTTTT
d_gene: -; j_gene: TRBJ2-1; abundance: -; v_gene: TRBV5-6; CDR3aa: CASSLHNEQFF; CDR3nt: TGTGCCAGCAGCCTACACAATGAGCAGTTCTTC
d_gene: -; j_gene: TRBJ2-7; abundance: -; v_gene: TRBV7-8; CDR3aa: CASTSSAGGGEQYF; CDR3nt: TGTGCCAGCACCTCGTCGGCGGGTGGAGGCGAGCAGTACTTC
d_gene: -; j_gene: TRBJ2-2; abundance: -; v_gene: TRBV5-1; CDR3aa: CASSSGGTADGELFF; CDR3nt: TGCGCCAGCAGCTCGGGAGGGACAGCGGACGGGGAGCTGTTTTTT
d_gene: TRBD2; j_gene: TRBJ2-3; abundance: -; v_gene: TRBV14; CDR3aa: CASSARDYGTDTQYF; CDR3nt: TGTGCCAGCAGCGCCCGGGACTACGGCACAGATACGCAGTATTTT
d_gene: -; j_gene: TRBJ2-7; abundance: -; v_gene: TRBV2; CDR3aa: CASSLDRPQQYF; CDR3nt: TGTGCCAGCAGCCTTGACAGGCCTCAGCAGTACTTC
d_gene: -; j_gene: TRBJ1-1; abundance: -; v_gene: TRBV25-1; CDR3aa: CASREQGPNTEAFF; CDR3nt: TGTGCCAGCAGGGAACAGGGCCCGAACACTGAAGCTTTCTTT
d_gene: -; j_gene: TRBJ2-5; abundance: few; v_gene: TRBV29-1; CDR3aa: CSASEETQYF; CDR3nt: TGCAGCGCCTCAGAAGAGACCCAGTACTTC
d_gene: -; j_gene: TRBJ1-2; abundance: -; v_gene: TRBV14; CDR3aa: CASSQTYNYGYTF; CDR3nt: TGTGCCAGCAGCCAGACATATAACTATGGCTACACCTTC
d_gene: TRBD2; j_gene: TRBJ2-1; abundance: -; v_gene: TRBV4-3; CDR3aa: CASSQDRTGLAGLSSYNEQFF; CDR3nt: TGCGCCAGCAGCCAAGATCGTACGGGACTAGCGGGCTTGAGCTCCTACAATGAGCAGTTCTTC
d_gene: TRBD2; j_gene: TRBJ2-3; abundance: -; v_gene: TRBV13; CDR3aa: CASSSPGTSGEADTQYF; CDR3nt: TGTGCCAGCAGCTCTCCCGGGACTAGCGGGGAGGCAGATACGCAGTATTTT
d_gene: TRBD1; j_gene: TRBJ2-3; abundance: once; v_gene: TRBV30; CDR3aa: CAWSVGTAPDTQYF; CDR3nt: TGTGCCTGGAGTGTGGGGACAGCTCCAGATACGCAGTATTTT
d_gene: -; j_gene: TRBJ2-2; abundance: -; v_gene: TRBV2; CDR3aa: CASSELGELFF; CDR3nt: TGTGCCAGCAGTGAATTAGGGGAGCTGTTTTTT